The 20 T cell receptor beta chains given below trace back to one sample, sequenced in a study of shared clonotypes between healthy human individuals. Repertoires were generated with immunoSEQ multiplex PCR, while TCRdb's copy carries only in-frame clones and drops some. The table shows some 900,000 clones, with approximately 76% occurring only once. The specimen was memory CD4+ T cells sorted from blood. Subset of the sample: CD45RA-negative fraction. Receptors were obtained from a man aged 18 to 35 in good health.

The chain links TRBV19 to TRBJ1-6; D gene unclear. Germline assignment: CDR1 LNHDA and CDR2 SQIVND (reference sequence). This CDR3 has 12 amino acids. Trimming took 3 bases from V and 9 from J, leaving 6 bases between them. This CDR3 is CASSIYGSPLHF. In DNA form, the CDR3 reads TGTGCCAGTAGTATCTATGGTTCACCCCTCCACTTT.

This clone has a handful of counts. The V call is TRBV4-2, the J call TRBJ2-3; perhaps TRBD2 as D (6 bases). The length of the CDR3 is 16 residues. Trimming pared 1 base from V and 3 bases from J, leaving 14 bases between. Germline loops: CDR1 LGHNA, CDR2 YNFKEQ. The CDR3 DNA follows: TGTGCCAGCAGCCAAGGCAACCTAGCGTCTACAGATACGCAGTATTTT. Translating it yields CASSQGNLASTDTQYF.

The chain couples TRBV27 to TRBJ2-3; 8 bases agree with TRBD2. V shed 3 bases and J 4 bases; nucleotides not matched to a gene: 6. CDR3 size: 15 residues. Looked up from germline, CDR1 is MNHEY and CDR2 is SMNVEV (reference sequence). CDR3 nucleotides: TGTGCCAGCAGTTTCGGACTAGCAGGCCCAGATACGCAGTATTTT. It codes for CASSFGLAGPDTQYF.

The CDR3 here is CASSRLGNGAKNIQYF. As DNA, the CDR3 is TGCGCCAGCAGCCGCCTGGGAAACGGGGCCAAAAACATTCAGTACTTC. The chain links TRBV4-1 to TRBJ2-4; D remains unclear. V lost 4 bases to trimming and J lost 1 base, with 14 bases between them. The germline V gene encodes CDR1 MGHRA and CDR2 YSYEKL. The CDR3 runs to 16 residues.

The chain joins TRBV27 to TRBJ2-5, with D possibly being TRBD1 (5 bases). The length of the CDR3 is 14 residues. The ends were cut back, 4 bases at V and 5 bases at J, with 14 bases in the middle. Germline V CDR1 and CDR2: MNHEY, SMNVEV (reference sequence). The CDR3 region has the DNA TGTGCCAGCAGTTCCTCAGGGATTTGGGAGACCCAGTACTTC. Its protein product is CASSSSGIWETQYF.

This chain links TRBV5-1 with TRBJ2-2, with D perhaps matching TRBD1 (5 bases). From germline, CDR1 is SGHRS and CDR2 YFSETQ. V lost 4 bases to trimming and J lost 3 bases, with 10 bases between them. The CDR3 extends over 14 amino acids. The CDR3, as DNA: TGCGCCAGCAGCAAAGGGGCGTACACCGGGGAGCTGTTTTTT. The encoded protein is CASSKGAYTGELFF.

This clone has a single count. CDR3 amino acids: CASSEFKGAGELFF. The CDR3 region has the DNA TGTGCCAGCAGTGAATTCAAGGGAGCCGGGGAGCTGTTTTTT. The rearrangement links TRBV2 to TRBJ2-2; possibly TRBD2 for D (5 bases). The germline V and J ends were trimmed by 2 bases and 6 bases, with 10 bases remaining between them. Germline V lookup: CDR1 SNHLY, CDR2 FYNNEI. The CDR3 spans 14 residues.

This rearrangement joins TRBV6-1 to TRBJ2-3; no clear D. In germline, CDR1 is MNHNS, CDR2 SASEGT. Trimming took off 6 bases at V and 2 bases at J, with 6 bases between the two ends. The CDR3 has 12 amino acids. As DNA, the CDR3 is TGTGCCAGCAGGGAAAACACAGATACGCAGTATTTT. It translates to CASRENTDTQYF.

V and J are TRBV19 and TRBJ2-7, with 7 bases identical to TRBD2. V lost 1 base and J lost 2; bases outside the gene matches: 5. In germline, CDR1 is LNHDA, CDR2 SQIVND (reference sequence). The CDR3 consists of 15 residues. CDR3 nucleotide sequence: TGTGCCAGTAGTATAGGCAGCGGGGTAGCCTACGAGCAGTACTTC. Its translation is CASSIGSGVAYEQYF.

CDR3 sequence (DNA): TGTGCCAGCAGCTTGCTAGCAGATACGCAGTATTTT. It specifies CASSLLADTQYF. The V gene is TRBV5-4, the J gene TRBJ2-3; unclear D gene. Trimming pared 1 base from V and 4 bases from J, leaving 4 bases between. CDR3 length: 12 residues. CDR1 SGHNT and CDR2 YYREEE come from the germline V gene (reference sequence).

The chain links TRBV13 to TRBJ1-2, with D uncertain. Looked up from germline, CDR1 is PRHDT and CDR2 is FYEKMQ (reference sequence). Between the trimmed V and J ends, which lost 3 bases and 4 bases, there was a span of 9 bases. This CDR3 has 13 amino acids. CDR3 protein: CASSFRRFYGYTF. The CDR3 region has the DNA TGTGCCAGCAGCTTCCGACGGTTCTATGGCTACACCTTC.

This clone was counted between two and nine times. The chain recombines TRBV14 with TRBJ1-6, with D possibly being TRBD1 (5 bases). Germline V gene sequence: CDR1 SGHDN, CDR2 FVKESK. The CDR3 length is 14 residues. Trimming removed 3 bases at V and 9 bases at J, with 12 bases between. DNA for the CDR3: TGTGCCAGCAGCCACAGGGTTTTAGGTTCACCCCTCCACTTT. It is translated as CASSHRVLGSPLHF.

To note about this clone: This CDR3 is also generated by other DNA sequences in the sample. The chain carries TRBV18 and TRBJ2-7; D is uncertain. The CDR3 contains 13 residues. Trimming removed 3 bases from V and 0 bases from J, with 6 bases in between. In germline, CDR1 is KGHSH, CDR2 LQKENI. The CDR3 DNA is TGTGCCAGCTCACCGGGTAACTCCTACGAGCAGTACTTC. Encoded protein: CASSPGNSYEQYF.

J is TRBJ2-1 and V is TRBV7-9; 8 bases match TRBD1. Germline V gene lookup returns CDR1 SEHNR and CDR2 FQNEAQ (reference sequence). The CDR3 runs to 15 residues. Germline trimming cut 1 base from V and 7 bases from J; bases unmatched to any gene: 6. The CDR3 spells CASSLGQGARNEQFF. DNA for the CDR3: TGTGCCAGCAGCTTAGGTCAGGGGGCGCGGAATGAGCAGTTCTTC.

V is TRBV7-8 and J is TRBJ2-1; D is uncertain. The CDR3 extends over 14 amino acids. Trimming removed 4 bases from V and 0 bases from J, with 7 bases in between. Per the germline V gene, CDR1 is SGHVS and CDR2 is FQNEAQ. The CDR3 coding sequence is TGTGCCAGCAGCTCACTATACTCCTACAATGAGCAGTTCTTC. Translation gives CASSSLYSYNEQFF. The complete variable domain, with remaining parts taken from reference TRBV7-8 and TRBJ2-1, reads GAGVSQSPRYKVAKRGQDVALRCDPISGHVSLFWYQQALGQGPEFLTYFQNEAQLDKSGLPSDRFFAERPEGSVSTLKIQRTQQEDSAVYLCASSSLYSYNEQFFGPGTRLTVL.

The rearrangement links TRBV6-5 to TRBJ1-2; 8 bases align to TRBD1. Trimming took 4 bases from V and 7 from J; bases not matched to a gene: 11. The germline V gene has CDR1 MNHEY and CDR2 SVGAGI. The CDR3 sequence is 15 residues long. The CDR3 protein is CASSSNDRGGGGYTF. The CDR3 DNA is TGTGCCAGCAGTTCCAACGACAGGGGTGGAGGTGGCTACACCTTC.

The table lists this clone with a few counts. This chain connects TRBV20-1 to TRBJ2-7; possibly TRBD2 for D (6 bases). Between the trimmed V and J ends, which lost 7 bases and 7 bases, there was a span of 14 bases. CDR3 length equals 11 residues. The germline gives CDR1 DFQATT, CDR2 SNEGSKA (reference sequence). The CDR3 here is CSVTGTREQYF. Written as DNA, the CDR3 is TGCAGTGTTACCGGGACTCGGGAGCAGTACTTC.

As DNA, the CDR3 is TGCGCCAGCAGCCAAGATCCAGGACAGGGGGTCTCTGGGGCCAACGTCCTGACTTTC. It yields the protein CASSQDPGQGVSGANVLTF. The chain recombines TRBV4-3 with TRBJ2-6; TRBD1 matches 10 bases. Losses at the gene ends were 0 bases for V and 0 bases for J; bases not matched to a gene: 5. This CDR3 has 19 amino acids. In germline, CDR1 is LGHNA, CDR2 YSLEER.

This chain uses TRBV2 with TRBJ2-2; either TRBD1 or TRBD2 may supply D (5 bases each). The CDR3 sequence is 14 residues long. Germline assignment: CDR1 SNHLY and CDR2 FYNNEI. Between the trimmed V and J ends, which lost 11 bases and 1 base, there was a span of 14 bases. This chain's CDR3 is CAGEEGRNTGELFF. In nucleotides, the CDR3 is TGTGCCGGGGAAGAGGGGAGGAACACCGGGGAGCTGTTTTTT.

The J gene is TRBJ2-5, the V gene TRBV7-2; 7 bases align to TRBD1. Germline V gives CDR1 SGHTA, CDR2 FQGNSA. V dropped 4 bases and J dropped 2; count of bases not matched to a gene: 1. The length of the CDR3 is 13 residues. In DNA, the CDR3 is TGTGCCAGCAGCTGGACAGGACAAGAGACCCAGTACTTC. Translating gives CASSWTGQETQYF.